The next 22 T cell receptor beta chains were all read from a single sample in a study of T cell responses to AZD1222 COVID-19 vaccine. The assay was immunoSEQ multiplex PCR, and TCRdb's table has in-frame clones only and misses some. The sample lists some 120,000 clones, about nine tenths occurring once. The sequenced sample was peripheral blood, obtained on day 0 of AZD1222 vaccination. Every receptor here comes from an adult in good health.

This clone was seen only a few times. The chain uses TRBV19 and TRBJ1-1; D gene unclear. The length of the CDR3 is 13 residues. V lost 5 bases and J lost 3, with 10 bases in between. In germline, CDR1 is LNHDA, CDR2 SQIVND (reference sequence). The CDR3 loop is CASSGRTHTEAFF. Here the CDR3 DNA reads TGTGCCAGTAGTGGCCGGACCCACACTGAAGCTTTCTTT.

CDR3 sequence (DNA): TGTGCCAGCAGCCAGGGCCCCGCTGGGAATTCACCCCTCCACTTT. Translating it yields CASSQGPAGNSPLHF. This chain links TRBV7-2 with TRBJ1-6; maybe TRBD1 (5 bases). Trimming removed 5 bases at V and 7 bases at J, with 15 bases between. The CDR3 is made up of 15 amino acids. Germline lookup yields CDR1 SGHTA and CDR2 FQGNSA.

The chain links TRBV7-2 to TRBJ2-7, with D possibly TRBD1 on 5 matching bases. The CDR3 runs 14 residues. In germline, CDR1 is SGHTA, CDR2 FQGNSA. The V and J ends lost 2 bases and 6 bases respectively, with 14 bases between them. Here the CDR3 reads CASSLKRQGGEQYF. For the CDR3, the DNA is TGTGCCAGCAGCTTAAAACGGCAGGGTGGCGAGCAGTACTTC.

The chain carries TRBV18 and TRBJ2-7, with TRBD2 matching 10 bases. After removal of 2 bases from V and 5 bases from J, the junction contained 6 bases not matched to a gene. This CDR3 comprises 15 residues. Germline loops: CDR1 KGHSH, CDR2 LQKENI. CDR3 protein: CASSPTSGVFHEQYF. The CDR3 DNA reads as TGTGCCAGCTCACCAACTAGCGGGGTTTTCCACGAGCAGTACTTC.

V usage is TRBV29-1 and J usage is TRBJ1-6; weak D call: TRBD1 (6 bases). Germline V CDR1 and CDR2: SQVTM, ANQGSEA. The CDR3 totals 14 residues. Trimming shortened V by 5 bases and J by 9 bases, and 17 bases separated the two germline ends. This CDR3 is CSVPEGGRGSPLHF. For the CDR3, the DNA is TGCAGCGTTCCCGAGGGGGGGAGGGGTTCACCCCTCCACTTT.

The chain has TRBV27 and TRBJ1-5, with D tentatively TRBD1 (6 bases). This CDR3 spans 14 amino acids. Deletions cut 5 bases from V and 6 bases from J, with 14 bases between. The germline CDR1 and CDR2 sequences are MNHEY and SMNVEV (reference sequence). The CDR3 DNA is TGTGCCAGCAGTCTCGGGACATCGTCTCAGCCCCAGCATTTT. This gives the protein CASSLGTSSQPQHF.

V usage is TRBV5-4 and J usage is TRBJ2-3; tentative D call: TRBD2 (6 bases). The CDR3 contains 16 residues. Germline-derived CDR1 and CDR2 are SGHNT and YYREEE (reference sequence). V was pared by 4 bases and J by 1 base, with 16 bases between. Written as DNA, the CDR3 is TGTGCCAGCAGCGGGCGACTAGGTGACGGCACAGATACGCAGTATTTT. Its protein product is CASSGRLGDGTDTQYF.

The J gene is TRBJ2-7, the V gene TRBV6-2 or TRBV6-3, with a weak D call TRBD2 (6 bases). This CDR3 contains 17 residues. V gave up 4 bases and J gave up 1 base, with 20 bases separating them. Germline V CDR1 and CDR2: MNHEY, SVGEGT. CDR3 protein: CASSSLGGGRISYEQYF. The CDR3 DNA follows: TGTGCCAGCAGTTCCCTCGGGGGTGGGAGAATATCCTACGAGCAGTACTTC.

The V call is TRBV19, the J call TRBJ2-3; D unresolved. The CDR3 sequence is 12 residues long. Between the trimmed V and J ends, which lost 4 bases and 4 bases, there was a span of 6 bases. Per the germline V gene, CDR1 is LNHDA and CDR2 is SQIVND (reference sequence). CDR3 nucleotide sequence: TGTGCCAGTAGTACGTCAGCAGATACGCAGTATTTT. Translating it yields CASSTSADTQYF.

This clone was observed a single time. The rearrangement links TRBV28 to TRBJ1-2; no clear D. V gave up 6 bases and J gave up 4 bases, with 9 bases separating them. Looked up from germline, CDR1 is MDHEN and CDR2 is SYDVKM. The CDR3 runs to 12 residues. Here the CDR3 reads CASRLPVYGYTF. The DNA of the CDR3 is TGTGCCAGCAGGCTGCCAGTCTATGGCTACACCTTC.

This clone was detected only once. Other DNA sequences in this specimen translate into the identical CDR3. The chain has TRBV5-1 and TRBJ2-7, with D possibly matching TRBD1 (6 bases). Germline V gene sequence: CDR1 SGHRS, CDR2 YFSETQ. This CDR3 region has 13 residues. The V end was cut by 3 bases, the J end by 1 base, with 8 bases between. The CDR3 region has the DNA TGCGCCAGCAGCTCGGACAGTTCCTACGAGCAGTACTTC. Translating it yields CASSSDSSYEQYF.

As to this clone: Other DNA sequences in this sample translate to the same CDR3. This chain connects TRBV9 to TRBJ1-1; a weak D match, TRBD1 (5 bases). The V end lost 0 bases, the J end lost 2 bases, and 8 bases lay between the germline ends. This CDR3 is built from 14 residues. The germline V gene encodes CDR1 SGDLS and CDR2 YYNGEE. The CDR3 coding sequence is TGTGCCAGCAGCGTAGGACAGACCAACACTGAAGCTTTCTTT. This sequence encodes CASSVGQTNTEAFF.

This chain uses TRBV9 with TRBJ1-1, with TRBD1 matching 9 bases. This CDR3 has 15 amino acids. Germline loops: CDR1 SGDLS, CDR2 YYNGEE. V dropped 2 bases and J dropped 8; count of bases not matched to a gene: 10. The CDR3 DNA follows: TGTGCCAGCAGCGTCCGGGACAGGGAATTGCGAGAAGCTTTCTTT. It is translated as CASSVRDRELREAFF.

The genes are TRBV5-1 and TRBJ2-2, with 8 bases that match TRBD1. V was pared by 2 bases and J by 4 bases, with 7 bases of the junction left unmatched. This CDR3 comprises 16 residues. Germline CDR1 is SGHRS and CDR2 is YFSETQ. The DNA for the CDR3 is TGCGCCAGCAGCTTCCTGGGACAGGAGTCCACCGGGGAGCTGTTTTTT. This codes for CASSFLGQESTGELFF.

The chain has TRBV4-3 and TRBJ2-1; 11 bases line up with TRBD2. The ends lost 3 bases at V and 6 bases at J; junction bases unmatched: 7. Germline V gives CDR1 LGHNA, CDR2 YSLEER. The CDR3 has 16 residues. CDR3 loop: CASSQLAGGRGNEQFF. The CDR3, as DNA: TGCGCCAGCAGCCAGCTAGCGGGGGGCCGGGGCAATGAGCAGTTCTTC.

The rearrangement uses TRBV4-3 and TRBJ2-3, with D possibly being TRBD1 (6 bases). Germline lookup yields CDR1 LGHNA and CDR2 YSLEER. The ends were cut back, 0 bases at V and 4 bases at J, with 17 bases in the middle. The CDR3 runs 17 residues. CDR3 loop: CASSQDTGTGLADTQYF. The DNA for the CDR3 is TGCGCCAGCAGCCAAGATACAGGAACAGGGCTGGCAGATACGCAGTATTTT.

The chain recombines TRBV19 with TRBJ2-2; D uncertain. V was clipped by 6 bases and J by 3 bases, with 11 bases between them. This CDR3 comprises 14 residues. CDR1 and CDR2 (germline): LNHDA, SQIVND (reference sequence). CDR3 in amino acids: CASRVSIYTGELFF. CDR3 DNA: TGTGCCAGTAGGGTGAGCATTTACACCGGGGAGCTGTTTTTT.

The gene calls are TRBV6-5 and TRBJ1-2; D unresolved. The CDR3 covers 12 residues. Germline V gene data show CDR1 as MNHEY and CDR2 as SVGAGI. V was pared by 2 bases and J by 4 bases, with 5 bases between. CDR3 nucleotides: TGTGCCAGCAGTTACAGGGCCTATGGCTACACCTTC. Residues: CASSYRAYGYTF.

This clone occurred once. CDR3 protein: CASSLEGWQPQHF. DNA of the CDR3: TGTGCCAGCAGCTTAGAAGGTTGGCAGCCCCAGCATTTT. V and J are TRBV7-2 and TRBJ1-5; unclear D gene. Trimming took off 1 base at V and 7 bases at J, with 8 bases between the two ends. Germline CDR1 SGHTA, CDR2 FQGNSA. The CDR3 sequence is 13 residues long. The variable domain in full, with the rest retrieved from reference TRBV7-2 and TRBJ1-5, is GAGVSQSPSNKVTEKGKDVELRCDPISGHTALYWYRQSLGQGLEFLIYFQGNSAPDKSGLPSDRFSAERTGGSVSTLTIQRTQQEDSAVYLCASSLEGWQPQHFGDGTRLSIL.

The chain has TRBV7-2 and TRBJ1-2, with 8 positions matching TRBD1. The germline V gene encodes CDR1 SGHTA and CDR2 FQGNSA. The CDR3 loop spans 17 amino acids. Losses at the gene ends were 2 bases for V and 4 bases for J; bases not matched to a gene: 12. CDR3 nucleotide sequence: TGTGCCAGCAGCTTAAGGGACACCGGGACAGGCATCTATGGCTACACCTTC. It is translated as CASSLRDTGTGIYGYTF.

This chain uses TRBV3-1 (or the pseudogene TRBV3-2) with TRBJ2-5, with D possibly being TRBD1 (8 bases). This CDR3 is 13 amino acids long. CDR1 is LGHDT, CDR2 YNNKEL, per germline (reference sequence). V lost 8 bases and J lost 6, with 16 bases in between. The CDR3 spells CASSDRGGQTQYF. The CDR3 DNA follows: TGTGCCAGCTCCGACAGGGGAGGGCAGACCCAGTACTTC.

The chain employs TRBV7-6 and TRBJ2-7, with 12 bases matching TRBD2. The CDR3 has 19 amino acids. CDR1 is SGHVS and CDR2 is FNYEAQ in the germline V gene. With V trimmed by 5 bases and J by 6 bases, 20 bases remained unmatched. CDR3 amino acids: CASSPLPPGLAGSYGEQYF. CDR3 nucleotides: TGTGCCAGCAGCCCCCTCCCCCCCGGACTAGCGGGGAGTTACGGCGAGCAGTACTTC.